The 25 T cell receptor beta chains in this list originate from one sample, sequenced in a study of blood T cell repertoires in COVID-19. TCRdb's table, derived via immunoSEQ multiplex PCR, lists solely in-frame clones and lacks some. Here the sample spans around 67,000 clones, roughly 82% being singletons. Sequences were obtained from peripheral blood. Receptors originate from an elderly man with active COVID-19.

V gene TRBV6-5 combines with J gene TRBJ1-2, with TRBD1 identical over 7 bases. Germline CDR1 MNHEY, CDR2 SVGAGI. This CDR3 contains 15 residues. J was trimmed by 4 bases and V by 0 bases; bases with no gene match: 5. CDR3 residues: CASSYSGTDTYGYTF. In nucleotides, the CDR3 is TGTGCCAGCAGTTACTCGGGGACAGACACCTATGGCTACACCTTC.

This rearrangement joins TRBV30 to TRBJ2-7, with TRBD2 matching over 7 bases. Germline V gene data show CDR1 as GTSNPN and CDR2 as SVGIG (reference sequence). CDR3 size: 14 residues. V shed 4 bases, J shed 4 bases, and the junction held 10 bases outside the gene matches. CDR3 DNA sequence: TGTGCCTGGATCAGTAGGGAGCGGGGATACGAGCAGTACTTC. As protein: CAWISRERGYEQYF.

The chain employs TRBV20-1 and TRBJ1-1, with a possible D match to TRBD1 (6 bases). This CDR3 has 11 residues. CDR1 is DFQATT, CDR2 SNEGSKA, per germline (reference sequence). Trimming stripped 5 bases from V and 11 bases from J, with 15 bases between. CDR3 DNA sequence: TGCAGTGCTCCAATCGGACAGCGCGCTTTCTTT. Translation: CSAPIGQRAFF.

This clone was seen a single time. The V call is TRBV12-3 or TRBV12-4, the J call TRBJ1-2; a weak D match, TRBD1 (6 bases). Trimming cost V 3 bases and J 2 bases, with 7 bases left between them. The CDR3 spans 13 residues. CDR3 nucleotides: TGTGCCAGCAGTTTGACAGGAAACTATGGCTACACCTTC. Translating gives CASSLTGNYGYTF.

V usage is TRBV25-1 and J usage is TRBJ2-7, with a tentative D call TRBD2 (6 bases). Germline V lookup: CDR1 MGHDK, CDR2 SYGVNS. With 3 bases removed from V and 4 bases from J, the gap between germline ends came to 16 bases. The CDR3 length is 15 residues. CDR3 residues: CASSETSLLSYEQYF. The CDR3 DNA reads TGTGCCAGCAGTGAGACTAGTTTATTGAGTTACGAGCAGTACTTC.

The chain uses TRBV11-2 and TRBJ2-3, with D hard to call. Germline CDR1 and CDR2: SGHAT and FQNNGV. The V end was cut by 4 bases, the J end by 11 bases, with 13 bases between. The CDR3 has 12 amino acids. The CDR3 loop reads CASSSDPVLQYF. Written as DNA, the CDR3 is TGTGCCAGCAGCTCCGATCCGGTACTGCAGTATTTT.

This clone has a handful of counts. The rearrangement links TRBV19 to TRBJ2-7, with TRBD2 identical over 10 bases. Trimming at V came to 4 bases and at J to 0 bases, leaving 0 bases not matched to a gene. Germline CDR1 and CDR2: LNHDA and SQIVND (reference sequence). This CDR3 is built from 14 residues. This CDR3 is CASSRTSGSYEQYF. The CDR3 DNA reads as TGTGCCAGTAGTAGGACTAGCGGCTCCTACGAGCAGTACTTC.

The table lists this clone with a count of one. This sequence joins TRBV6-5 and TRBJ2-7, with 9 positions matching TRBD1. Germline CDR1 MNHEY, CDR2 SVGAGI. V lost 8 bases to trimming and J lost 7 bases; unmatched junction nucleotides: 15. The CDR3 sequence is 15 residues long. The CDR3 spells CASGRRRDRVNEQYF. In nucleotides, the CDR3 is TGTGCCAGCGGCCGCCGTCGGGACAGGGTTAATGAGCAGTACTTC.

The chain recombines TRBV30 with TRBJ1-1; the D is unclear. V lost 2 bases to trimming and J lost 11 bases, with 15 bases between them. The CDR3 spans 12 residues. Germline-derived CDR1 and CDR2 are GTSNPN and SVGIG (reference sequence). The CDR3 bases are TGTGCCTGGAGTAGGCGGAGTATCAACGCTTTCTTT. This sequence encodes CAWSRRSINAFF.

This chain links TRBV3-1 (or the pseudogene TRBV3-2) with TRBJ1-3, with 7 bases that match TRBD1. Looked up from germline, CDR1 is LGHDT and CDR2 is YNNKEL (reference sequence). V shed 2 bases and J 8 bases; nucleotides not matched to a gene: 12. This CDR3 has 16 residues. In DNA, the CDR3 is TGTGCCAGCAGCCAAACGTCAGGGGGAGGACGAGACACCATATATTTT. Protein product: CASSQTSGGGRDTIYF.

The chain recombines TRBV6-2 or TRBV6-3 with TRBJ2-3; weak D call: TRBD2 (6 bases). Germline loops: CDR1 MNHEY, CDR2 SVGEGT. CDR3 length: 13 residues. Trimming removed 6 bases from V and 5 bases from J, with 12 bases in between. As DNA, the CDR3 is TGTGCCAGCAGCCGGGACTCCTTAGATACGCAGTATTTT. This sequence encodes CASSRDSLDTQYF.

The V and J genes are TRBV7-8 and TRBJ2-3, with 9 nucleotides matching TRBD2. The CDR3 covers 18 residues. Germline loops: CDR1 SGHVS, CDR2 FQNEAQ. The J segment lost 3 bases and the V segment lost 7 bases, leaving 17 bases of the junction unmatched. CDR3 protein: CASILSRLAGGPTDTQYF. The CDR3 region has the DNA TGTGCCAGCATCCTTAGTCGTCTGGCGGGAGGGCCAACAGATACGCAGTATTTT.

This chain joins TRBV30 and TRBJ2-1; 9 nucleotides agree with TRBD1. The CDR3 sequence is 17 residues long. V was pared by 3 bases and J by 4 bases, with 13 bases of the junction left unmatched. The germline CDR1 and CDR2 sequences are GTSNPN and SVGIG (reference sequence). Here the CDR3 DNA reads TGTGCCTGGAGACAGGGGGCTGGTAGCGGCCCTTACAATGAGCAGTTCTTC. This codes for CAWRQGAGSGPYNEQFF.

The chain uses TRBV2 and TRBJ2-7; a possible D gene is TRBD1 (6 bases). CDR1 SNHLY and CDR2 FYNNEI come from the germline V gene. The CDR3 loop spans 15 amino acids. The V end lost 2 bases, the J end lost 4 bases, and 15 bases lay between the germline ends. The CDR3 sequence is CASSESGQMIYEQYF. CDR3 nucleotides: TGTGCCAGCAGTGAAAGCGGACAGATGATTTACGAGCAGTACTTC.

The gene calls are TRBV18 and TRBJ2-5; maybe TRBD2 (7 bases). The CDR3 is 15 residues long. Germline assignment: CDR1 KGHSH and CDR2 LQKENI. V gave up 0 bases and J gave up 5 bases, with 13 bases separating them. The CDR3, as DNA: TGTGCCAGCTCACCACCTTCGGGGGGCGCCGAGACCCAGTACTTC. Its translation is CASSPPSGGAETQYF.

J is TRBJ2-5 and V is TRBV7-3; TRBD2 matches 7 bases. Germline V lookup: CDR1 SGHTA, CDR2 FQGTGA. The CDR3 is 13 residues long. V lost 5 bases to trimming and J lost 4 bases; unmatched junction nucleotides: 4. CDR3 nucleotide sequence: TGTGCCAGCAGCCCCCGCGGGGGAGAGACCCAGTACTTC. The encoded protein is CASSPRGGETQYF.

V and J are TRBV11-2 and TRBJ2-1; 14 bases are shared with TRBD2. J lost 7 bases, V lost 5 bases, and 13 bases had no gene match. CDR1 and CDR2 from the germline V gene are SGHAT and FQNNGV. The CDR3 consists of 18 residues. The CDR3 is CASSPGLAGAFSWNEQFF. The CDR3 DNA reads as TGTGCCAGCAGCCCGGGACTAGCGGGGGCATTTTCTTGGAATGAGCAGTTCTTC.

The chain combines TRBV7-3 with TRBJ1-6; 7 bases are shared with TRBD1. V shed 2 bases and J 10 bases; nucleotides not matched to a gene: 8. The CDR3 runs 15 residues. Germline V gene sequence: CDR1 SGHTA, CDR2 FQGTGA. CDR3 residues: CASSLGSGGNSPLHF. The CDR3 nucleotides read TGTGCCAGCAGCTTAGGTTCAGGGGGGAACTCACCCCTCCACTTT.

The chain combines TRBV4-1 with TRBJ1-3, with unresolved D. The V end lost 0 bases, the J end lost 4 bases, and 10 bases lay between the germline ends. The CDR3 covers 15 residues. Germline V CDR1 and CDR2: MGHRA, YSYEKL. The CDR3 sequence: CASSQDSGFGNTIYF. In DNA form, the CDR3 reads TGCGCCAGCAGCCAAGATAGCGGGTTCGGAAACACCATATATTTT.

The rearrangement joins TRBV7-3 to TRBJ1-2, with D possibly being TRBD1 (5 bases). V was trimmed by 2 bases and J by 10 bases, leaving 26 bases between them. The germline CDR1 and CDR2 sequences are SGHTA and FQGTGA. This CDR3 region has 17 residues. The CDR3 spells CASSLEGAGPRSIDYTF. CDR3 in DNA: TGTGCCAGCAGCTTAGAAGGCGCAGGGCCCCGGTCCATTGACTACACCTTC.

V usage is TRBV11-2 and J usage is TRBJ2-5, with 7 positions matching TRBD1. With 5 bases clipped from V and 5 bases from J, the junction kept 11 bases outside the gene matches. Germline V gene lookup returns CDR1 SGHAT and CDR2 FQNNGV. The CDR3 runs 15 residues. The DNA for the CDR3 is TGTGCCAGCAGCCCAAAGCTGGGACAGTCGGAGACCCAGTACTTC. Protein sequence: CASSPKLGQSETQYF.

The CDR3 DNA sequence: TGTGCCAGCAGCTTAACGGTTAGCTCCTACAATGAGCAGTTCTTC. This codes for CASSLTVSSYNEQFF. The chain links TRBV5-4 to TRBJ2-1; unclear D gene. The V and J ends lost 2 bases and 0 bases respectively, with 9 bases between them. CDR3 size: 15 residues. Germline V gene lookup returns CDR1 SGHNT and CDR2 YYREEE (reference sequence).

This chain connects TRBV5-8 to TRBJ1-1; tentatively, D is TRBD1 (6 bases). This CDR3 region has 14 residues. Germline values: CDR1 SGHTS, CDR2 YDEGEE. Trimming removed 4 bases from V and 3 bases from J, with 13 bases in between. The CDR3 is CASSRDTLYTEAFF. DNA of the CDR3: TGTGCCAGCAGCCGGGACACACTTTACACTGAAGCTTTCTTT. Filled out from reference TRBV5-8 and TRBJ1-1, the complete variable domain reads EAGVTQSPTHLIKTRGQQATLRCSPISGHTSVYWYQQALGLGLQFLLWYDEGEERNRGNFPPRFSGRQFPNYSSELNVNALELEDSALYLCASSRDTLYTEAFFGQGTRLTVV.

For the CDR3, the DNA is TGTGCCATCAGAAGGACAGTTGGGGCCAACGTCCTGACTTTC. This codes for CAIRRTVGANVLTF. The gene calls are TRBV10-3 and TRBJ2-6; D perhaps matches TRBD1 (6 bases). With 6 bases removed from V and 3 bases from J, the gap between germline ends came to 9 bases. Germline loops: CDR1 ENHRY, CDR2 SYGVKD. The CDR3 runs 14 residues.

This chain links TRBV4-3 with TRBJ2-3, with TRBD1 identical over 8 bases. Germline loops: CDR1 LGHNA, CDR2 YSLEER. The CDR3 extends over 16 amino acids. V shed 0 bases and J 5 bases; nucleotides not matched to a gene: 7. The chain's CDR3 is CASSQEARGQGDTQYF. The CDR3 DNA sequence: TGCGCCAGCAGCCAAGAGGCCAGGGGGCAGGGAGATACGCAGTATTTT.